Each of the 5 T cell receptor beta chains below was sequenced from the same sample in a study of T cells in localized non-small cell lung cancer. The data were produced by immunoSEQ multiplex PCR, yet TCRdb's version contains in-frame clones alone and is incomplete. This repertoire shows under 25,000 clones, around nine tenths found once; its top ten account for 20% to 25%. The sample in question was PBMCs, obtained before any cancer treatment. All receptors come from a man aged 35-69 years with stage II squamous cell lung carcinoma.

V usage is TRBV5-1 and J usage is TRBJ2-5, with 8 bases lining up with TRBD1. Germline V gives CDR1 SGHRS, CDR2 YFSETQ. There are 15 residues in the CDR3. Trimming cost V 0 bases and J 4 bases; bases outside gene matches: 5. This CDR3 reads CASSLGTGRRETQYF. Written as DNA, the CDR3 is TGCGCCAGCAGCTTGGGGACAGGGCGGCGAGAGACCCAGTACTTC. Using reference TRBV5-1 and TRBJ2-5 for the parts outside the CDR3, the full variable domain is KAGVTQTPRYLIKTRGQQVTLSCSPISGHRSVSWYQQTPGQGLQFLFEYFSETQRNKGNFPGRFSGRQFSNSRSEMNVSTLELGDSALYLCASSLGTGRRETQYFGPGTRLLVL.

This chain links TRBV29-1 with TRBJ2-5; 8 bases line up with TRBD2. In germline, CDR1 is SQVTM, CDR2 ANQGSEA. The CDR3 is 12 amino acids. V lost 7 bases to trimming and J lost 5 bases; unmatched junction nucleotides: 6. The CDR3 sequence: CSAAGDYETQYF. The DNA of the CDR3 is TGCAGCGCAGCGGGAGACTACGAGACCCAGTACTTC.

This clone was counted once. This rearrangement joins TRBV18 to TRBJ2-7; D might be TRBD1 (5 bases). The V end lost 3 bases, the J end lost 2 bases, and 14 bases lay between the germline ends. CDR1 and CDR2 (germline): KGHSH, LQKENI. The CDR3 totals 15 residues. The CDR3 DNA reads TGTGCCAGCTCACCCAACATGGACACGACCTACGAGCAGTACTTC. Amino acids: CASSPNMDTTYEQYF.

The V and J genes are TRBV7-9 and TRBJ2-6; 7 bases agree with TRBD2. Looked up from germline, CDR1 is SEHNR and CDR2 is FQNEAQ (reference sequence). CDR3 size: 17 residues. Germline trimming cut 5 bases from V and 2 bases from J; bases unmatched to any gene: 9. The CDR3 DNA sequence: TGTGCCAGCAGCCCACCAGGCGGGAGAGCTGGGGCCAACGTCCTGACTTTC. Translated, it gives CASSPPGGRAGANVLTF.

The chain employs TRBV15 and TRBJ2-5; 7 positions match TRBD1. Per germline, CDR1 LNHNV and CDR2 YYDKDF (reference sequence). The ends lost 0 bases at V and 4 bases at J; junction bases unmatched: 8. The CDR3 loop spans 16 amino acids. This CDR3 is CATSRDGTHRGETQYF. In nucleotides, the CDR3 is TGTGCCACCAGCAGAGATGGGACCCACAGGGGAGAGACCCAGTACTTC.